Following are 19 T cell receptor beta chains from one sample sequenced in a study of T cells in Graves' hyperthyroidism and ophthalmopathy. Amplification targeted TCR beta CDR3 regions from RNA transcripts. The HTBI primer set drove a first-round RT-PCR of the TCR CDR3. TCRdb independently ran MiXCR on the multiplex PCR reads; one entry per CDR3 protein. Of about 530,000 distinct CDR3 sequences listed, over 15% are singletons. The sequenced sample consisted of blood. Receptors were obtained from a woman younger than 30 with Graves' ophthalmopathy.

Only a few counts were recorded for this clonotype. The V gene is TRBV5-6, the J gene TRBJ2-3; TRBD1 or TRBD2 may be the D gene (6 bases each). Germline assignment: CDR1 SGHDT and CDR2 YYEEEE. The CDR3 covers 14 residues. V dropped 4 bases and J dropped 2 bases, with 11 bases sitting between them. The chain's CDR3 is CASSAGHNTDTQYF. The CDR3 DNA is TGTGCCAGCAGCGCGGGACACAACACAGATACGCAGTATTTT.

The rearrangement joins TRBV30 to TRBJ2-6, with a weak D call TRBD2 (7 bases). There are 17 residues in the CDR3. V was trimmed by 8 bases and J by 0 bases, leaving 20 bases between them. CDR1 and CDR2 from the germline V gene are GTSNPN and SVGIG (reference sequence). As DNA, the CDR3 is TGTGCCCCGGAACTGGGGGGAGGGGGCTCTGGGGCCAACGTCCTGACTTTC. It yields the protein CAPELGGGGSGANVLTF.

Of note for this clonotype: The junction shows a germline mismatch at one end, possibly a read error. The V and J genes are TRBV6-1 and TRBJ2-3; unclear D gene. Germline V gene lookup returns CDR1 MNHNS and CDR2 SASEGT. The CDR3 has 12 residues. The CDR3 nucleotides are TGTGCCGGCAGCCGAGATTGGGATACGCAGTATTTT. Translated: CAGSRDWDTQYF.

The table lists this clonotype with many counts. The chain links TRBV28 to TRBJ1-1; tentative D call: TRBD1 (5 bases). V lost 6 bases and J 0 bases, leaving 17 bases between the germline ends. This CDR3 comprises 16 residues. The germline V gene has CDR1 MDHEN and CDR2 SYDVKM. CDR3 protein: CASSQTKTVMNTEAFF. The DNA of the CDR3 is TGTGCCAGCAGCCAAACAAAGACAGTCATGAACACTGAAGCTTTCTTT.

This CDR3 is CASDGTSGTDTQYF. The CDR3 coding sequence is TGTGCCAGCGATGGGACTAGCGGAACAGATACGCAGTATTTT. V usage is TRBV6-2 or TRBV6-3 and J usage is TRBJ2-3; TRBD2 aligns across 11 bases. CDR3 size: 14 residues. Germline lookup yields CDR1 MNHEY and CDR2 SVGEGT. J lost 3 bases, V lost 8 bases, and 4 bases had no gene match.

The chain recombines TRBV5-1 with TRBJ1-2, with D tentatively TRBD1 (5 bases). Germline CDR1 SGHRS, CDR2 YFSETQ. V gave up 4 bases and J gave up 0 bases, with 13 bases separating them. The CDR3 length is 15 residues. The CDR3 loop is CASSPGTQTNYGYTF. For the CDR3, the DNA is TGCGCCAGCAGCCCCGGGACCCAAACTAACTATGGCTACACCTTC.

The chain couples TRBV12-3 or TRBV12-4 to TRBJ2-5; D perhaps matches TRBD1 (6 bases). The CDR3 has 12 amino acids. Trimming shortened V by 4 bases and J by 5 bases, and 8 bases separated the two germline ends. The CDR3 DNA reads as TGTGCCAGCAGTTACACAGGGGAGACCCAGTACTTC. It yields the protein CASSYTGETQYF.

The CDR3 is CASSDTQGADSPLHF. The CDR3 nucleotides read TGTGCCAGCAGCGACACACAGGGGGCGGATTCACCCCTCCACTTT. This chain connects TRBV9 to TRBJ1-6, with 9 bases identical to TRBD1. With 3 bases clipped from V and 8 bases from J, the junction kept 6 bases outside the gene matches. This CDR3 has 15 amino acids. Germline CDR1 is SGDLS and CDR2 is YYNGEE.

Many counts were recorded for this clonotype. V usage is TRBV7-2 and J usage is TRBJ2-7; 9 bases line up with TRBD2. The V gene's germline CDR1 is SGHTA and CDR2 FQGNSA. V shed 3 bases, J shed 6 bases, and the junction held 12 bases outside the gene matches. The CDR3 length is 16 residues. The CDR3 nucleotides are TGTGCCAGCAGCTTTGAGGCTAGCGGGATCGGTTTCGAGCAGTACTTC. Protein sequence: CASSFEASGIGFEQYF. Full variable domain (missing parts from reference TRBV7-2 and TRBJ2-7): GAGVSQSPSNKVTEKGKDVELRCDPISGHTALYWYRQSLGQGLEFLIYFQGNSAPDKSGLPSDRFSAERTGGSVSTLTIQRTQQEDSAVYLCASSFEASGIGFEQYFGPGTRLTVT.

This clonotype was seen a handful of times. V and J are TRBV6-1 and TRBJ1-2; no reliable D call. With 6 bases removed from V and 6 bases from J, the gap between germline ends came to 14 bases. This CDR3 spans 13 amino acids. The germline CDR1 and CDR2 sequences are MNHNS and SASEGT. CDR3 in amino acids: CASRTSETDGYTF. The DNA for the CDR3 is TGTGCCAGCAGGACCAGTGAGACGGATGGCTACACCTTC.

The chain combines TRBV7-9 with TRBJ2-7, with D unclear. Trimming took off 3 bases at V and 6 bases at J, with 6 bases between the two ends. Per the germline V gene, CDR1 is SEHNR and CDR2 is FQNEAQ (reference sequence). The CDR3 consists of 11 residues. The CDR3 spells CASSFQIEQYF. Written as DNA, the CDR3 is TGTGCCAGCAGCTTTCAGATCGAGCAGTACTTC. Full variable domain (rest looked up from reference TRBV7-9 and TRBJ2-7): DTGVSQNPRHKITKRGQNVTFRCDPISEHNRLYWYRQTLGQGPEFLTYFQNEAQLEKSRLLSDRFSAERPKGSFSTLEIQRTEQGDSAMYLCASSFQIEQYFGPGTRLTVT.

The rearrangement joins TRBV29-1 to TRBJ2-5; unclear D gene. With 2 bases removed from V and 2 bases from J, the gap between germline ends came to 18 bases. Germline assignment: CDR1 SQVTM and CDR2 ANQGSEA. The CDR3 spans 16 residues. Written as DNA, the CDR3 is TGCAGCGTTGAATCGTCAGCCTCCCTACAACAAGAGACCCAGTACTTC. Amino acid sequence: CSVESSASLQQETQYF.

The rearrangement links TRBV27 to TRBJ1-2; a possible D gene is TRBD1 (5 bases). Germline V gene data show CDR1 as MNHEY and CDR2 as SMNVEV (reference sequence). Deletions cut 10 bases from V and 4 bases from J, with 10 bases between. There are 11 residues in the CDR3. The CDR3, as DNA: TGTGCCACTAGACAGTTCTATGGCTACACCTTC. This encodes CATRQFYGYTF.

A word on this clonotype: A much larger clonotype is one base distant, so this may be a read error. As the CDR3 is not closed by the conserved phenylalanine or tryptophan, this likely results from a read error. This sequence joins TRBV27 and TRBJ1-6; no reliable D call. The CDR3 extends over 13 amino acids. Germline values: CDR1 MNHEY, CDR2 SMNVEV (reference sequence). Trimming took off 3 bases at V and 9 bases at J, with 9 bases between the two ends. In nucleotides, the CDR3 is TGTGCCAGCAGTTTGCCCGGGATTTCACCCCTCCACCTT. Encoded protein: CASSLPGISPLHL.

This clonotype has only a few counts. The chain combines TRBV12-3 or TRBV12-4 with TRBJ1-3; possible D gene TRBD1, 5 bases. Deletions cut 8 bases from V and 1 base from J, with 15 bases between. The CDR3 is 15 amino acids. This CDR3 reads CASGSYRRSGNTIYF. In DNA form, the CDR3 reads TGTGCCAGCGGCTCCTACAGGAGGTCTGGAAACACCATATATTTT.

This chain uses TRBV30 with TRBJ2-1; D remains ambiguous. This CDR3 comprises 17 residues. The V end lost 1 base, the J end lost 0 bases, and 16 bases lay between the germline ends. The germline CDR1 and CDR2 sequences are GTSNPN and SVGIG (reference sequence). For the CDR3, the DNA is TGTGCCTGGAGTGCGTCTGTGGGGATAACCTCCTACAATGAGCAGTTCTTC. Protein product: CAWSASVGITSYNEQFF. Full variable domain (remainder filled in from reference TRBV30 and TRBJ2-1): SQTIHQWPATLVQPVGSPLSLECTVEGTSNPNLYWYRQAAGRGLQLLFYSVGIGQISSEVPQNLSASRPQDRQFILSSKKLLLSDSGFYLCAWSASVGITSYNEQFFGPGTRLTVL.

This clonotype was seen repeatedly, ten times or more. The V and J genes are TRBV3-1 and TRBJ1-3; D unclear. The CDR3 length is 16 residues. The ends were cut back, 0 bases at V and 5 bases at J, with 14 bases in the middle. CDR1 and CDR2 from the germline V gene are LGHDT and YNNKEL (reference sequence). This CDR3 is CASSQDLDGTRNTIYF. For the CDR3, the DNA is TGTGCCAGCAGCCAAGATCTGGACGGTACTAGAAACACCATATATTTT.

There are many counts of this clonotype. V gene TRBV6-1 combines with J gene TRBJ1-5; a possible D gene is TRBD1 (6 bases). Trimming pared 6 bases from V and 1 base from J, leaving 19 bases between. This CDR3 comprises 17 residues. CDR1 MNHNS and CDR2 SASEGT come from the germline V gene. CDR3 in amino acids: CASSLSGGSPSNQPQHF. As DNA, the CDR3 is TGTGCCAGCAGCCTAAGTGGGGGCTCCCCAAGCAATCAGCCCCAGCATTTT.

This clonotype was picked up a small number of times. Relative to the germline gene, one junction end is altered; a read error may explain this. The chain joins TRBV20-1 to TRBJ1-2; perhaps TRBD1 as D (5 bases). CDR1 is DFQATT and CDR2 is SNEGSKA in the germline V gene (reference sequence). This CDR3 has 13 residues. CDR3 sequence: CSATRDPKYGYTF. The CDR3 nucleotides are TGCAGTGCTACTCGGGACCCTAAGTATGGCTACACCTTC.